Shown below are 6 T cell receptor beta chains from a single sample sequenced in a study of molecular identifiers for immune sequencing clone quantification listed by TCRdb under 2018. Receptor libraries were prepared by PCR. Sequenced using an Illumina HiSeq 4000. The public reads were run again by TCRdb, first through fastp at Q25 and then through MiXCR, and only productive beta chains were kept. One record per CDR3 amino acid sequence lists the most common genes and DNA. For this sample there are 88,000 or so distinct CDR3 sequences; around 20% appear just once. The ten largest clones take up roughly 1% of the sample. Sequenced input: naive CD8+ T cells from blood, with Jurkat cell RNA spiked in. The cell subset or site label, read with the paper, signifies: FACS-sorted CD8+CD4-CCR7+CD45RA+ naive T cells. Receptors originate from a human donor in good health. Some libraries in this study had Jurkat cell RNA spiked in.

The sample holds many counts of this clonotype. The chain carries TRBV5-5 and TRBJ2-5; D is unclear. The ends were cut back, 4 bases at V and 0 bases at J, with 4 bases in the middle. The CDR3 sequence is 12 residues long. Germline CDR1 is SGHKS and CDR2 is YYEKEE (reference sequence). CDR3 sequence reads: CASSTYQETQYF. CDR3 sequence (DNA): TGTGCCAGCAGCACCTACCAAGAGACCCAGTACTTC. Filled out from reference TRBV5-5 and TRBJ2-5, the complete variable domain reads DAGVTQSPTHLIKTRGQQVTLRCSPISGHKSVSWYQQVLGQGPQFIFQYYEKEERGRGNFPDRFSARQFPNYSSELNVNALLLGDSALYLCASSTYQETQYFGPGTRLLVL.

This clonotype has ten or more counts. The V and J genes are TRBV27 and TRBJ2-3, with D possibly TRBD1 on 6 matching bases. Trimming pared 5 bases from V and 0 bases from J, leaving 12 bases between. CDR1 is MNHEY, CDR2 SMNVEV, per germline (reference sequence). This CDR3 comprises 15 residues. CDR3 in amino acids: CASSLGTTSTDTQYF. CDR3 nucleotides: TGTGCCAGCAGTCTAGGGACAACCAGCACAGATACGCAGTATTTT.

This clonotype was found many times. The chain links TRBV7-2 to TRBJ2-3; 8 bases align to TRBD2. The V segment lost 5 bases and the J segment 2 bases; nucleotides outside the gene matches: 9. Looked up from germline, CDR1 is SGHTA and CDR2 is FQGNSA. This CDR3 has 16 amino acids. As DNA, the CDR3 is TGTGCCAGCAGCCAGCTGGCGGGGGGCGTCACAGATACGCAGTATTTT. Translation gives CASSQLAGGVTDTQYF.

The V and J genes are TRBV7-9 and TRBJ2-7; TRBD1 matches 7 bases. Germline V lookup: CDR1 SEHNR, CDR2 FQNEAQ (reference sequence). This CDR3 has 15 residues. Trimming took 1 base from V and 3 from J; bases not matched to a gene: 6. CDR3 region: CASSLVGQRGYEQYF. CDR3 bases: TGTGCCAGCAGCTTAGTGGGACAGAGGGGCTACGAGCAGTACTTC.

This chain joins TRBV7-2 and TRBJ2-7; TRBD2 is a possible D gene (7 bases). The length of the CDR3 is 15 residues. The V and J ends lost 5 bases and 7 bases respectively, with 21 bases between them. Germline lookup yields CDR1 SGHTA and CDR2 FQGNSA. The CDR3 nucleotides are TGTGCCAGCAGCCCATCGGGGGGCCCAATGGGGGAGCAGTACTTC. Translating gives CASSPSGGPMGEQYF.

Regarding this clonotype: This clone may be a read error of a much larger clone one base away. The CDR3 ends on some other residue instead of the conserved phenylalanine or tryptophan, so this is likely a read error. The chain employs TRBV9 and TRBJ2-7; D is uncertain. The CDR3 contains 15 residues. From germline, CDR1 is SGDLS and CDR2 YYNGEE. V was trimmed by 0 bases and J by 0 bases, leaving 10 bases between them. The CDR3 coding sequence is TGTGCCAGCAGCGTAGTATCTGGAAGCTCCTACGAGCAGTACCTC. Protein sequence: CASSVVSGSSYEQYL.